What follows are 30 T cell receptor beta chains derived from one specimen sequenced in a study of read filtering for tumor transcriptome and immune sequencing. From 350 to 500 ng of RNA, a library with molecular barcoded alpha/delta and beta/gamma adaptors was made. MiXCR, applied by TCRdb to the reads, yields one record per CDR3 protein. The sample gives some 25,000 distinct CDR3 sequences, 20% to 25% of which show up once; 17% is in the top ten. Sequencing was done on a sample of a population of CD138-negative cells sorted from bone marrow. The receptors stem from a donor at least 40 years old with multiple myeloma.

The chain is built from TRBV5-1 and TRBJ2-7, with D unclear. From germline, CDR1 is SGHRS and CDR2 YFSETQ. Between the trimmed V and J ends, which lost 3 bases and 1 base, there was a span of 5 bases. CDR3 length: 12 amino acids. CDR3 region: CASSSRSYEQYF. The CDR3 nucleotides are TGCGCCAGCAGCTCAAGATCCTACGAGCAGTACTTC.

This clonotype turned up a few times. This could be a read error, since a much larger clone is one nucleotide away. The chain has TRBV21-1 and TRBJ2-4; the D call TRBD1 from the table was never checked on the DNA. TRBV21-1 constitutes a pseudogene. This CDR3 has 17 residues. The CDR3 spells CASSKVRTGEAKSIQYF. The CDR3 DNA follows: TGTGCCAGCAGCAAAGTTCGGACAGGGGAGGCCAAAAGCATTCAGTACTTC.

This clonotype was seen repeatedly, ten times or more. The V gene is TRBV2, the J gene TRBJ1-3, with unresolved D. Trimming shortened V by 9 bases and J by 0 bases, and 12 bases separated the two germline ends. Germline CDR1 is SNHLY and CDR2 is FYNNEI. There are 14 residues in the CDR3. The CDR3: CASAGLLSGNTIYF. The CDR3 DNA follows: TGTGCCAGTGCGGGCCTACTCTCTGGAAACACCATATATTTT.

The chain recombines TRBV6-4 with TRBJ2-1; no definite D call. Germline V lookup: CDR1 MRHNA, CDR2 SNTAGT. Trimming took 0 bases from V and 0 from J, leaving 9 bases between them. This CDR3 is built from 16 residues. CDR3 protein: CASSDSSSASYNEQFF. CDR3 sequence (DNA): TGTGCCAGCAGTGACTCTAGCAGTGCCTCCTACAATGAGCAGTTCTTC.

This clonotype was detected many times. The chain joins TRBV7-9 to TRBJ2-5; TRBD2 aligns across 15 bases. V shed 1 base and J 5 bases; nucleotides not matched to a gene: 11. The CDR3 runs to 19 residues. Germline lookup yields CDR1 SEHNR and CDR2 FQNEAQ (reference sequence). Here the CDR3 reads CASSLDGLAGGTSWETQYF. In DNA, the CDR3 is TGTGCCAGCAGCTTAGACGGACTAGCGGGAGGGACCTCCTGGGAGACCCAGTACTTC.

The chain employs TRBV7-3 and TRBJ2-1; TRBD2 aligns across 9 bases. The germline gives CDR1 SGHTA, CDR2 FQGTGA. V was pared by 5 bases and J by 8 bases, with 10 bases of the junction left unmatched. This CDR3 is built from 15 residues. CDR3 region: CASSLSGSGYDEQFF. The CDR3 nucleotides are TGTGCCAGCAGCCTTAGCGGGAGTGGGTACGATGAGCAGTTCTTC.

Sample share makes this clonotype medium-sized (0.01 to 0.1%). The rearrangement uses TRBV19 and TRBJ2-2; D gene uncertain. Trimming left V 2 bases short and J 2 bases short, with 9 bases between. The CDR3 covers 15 residues. The V gene's germline CDR1 is LNHDA and CDR2 SQIVND (reference sequence). The CDR3 loop reads CASSIQLINTGELFF. CDR3 in DNA: TGTGCCAGTAGTATACAACTGATAAACACCGGGGAGCTGTTTTTT.

Of note for this clonotype: One end of the junction is discordant with germline, which a read error may explain. This chain joins TRBV20-1 and TRBJ2-1; possible D gene TRBD2, 6 bases. Germline CDR1 reads DFQATT; CDR2 reads SNEGSKA (reference sequence). The CDR3 is made up of 11 amino acids. Here the CDR3 reads CGARLVGEQFF. In DNA, the CDR3 is TGCGGTGCTAGACTAGTCGGTGAGCAGTTCTTC.

In its sample, this clonotype was seen many times. The chain is built from TRBV15 and TRBJ2-7, with D maybe TRBD1 (5 bases). With 1 base removed from V and 0 bases from J, the gap between germline ends came to 10 bases. CDR3 length: 15 residues. From germline, CDR1 is LNHNV and CDR2 YYDKDF (reference sequence). In nucleotides, the CDR3 is TGTGCCACCAGCAGAGGACAGACCTTCTCCTACGAGCAGTACTTC. Translating it yields CATSRGQTFSYEQYF. Variable domain in full (rest from reference TRBV15 and TRBJ2-7): DAMVIQNPRYQVTQFGKPVTLSCSQTLNHNVMYWYQQKSSQAPKLLFHYYDKDFNNEADTPDNFQSRRPNTSFCFLDIRSPGLGDTAMYLCATSRGQTFSYEQYFGPGTRLTVT.

This clonotype was found many times. CDR3 region: CASSLGTAIDTDTQYF. The CDR3 DNA sequence: TGTGCCAGCAGCCTCGGGACTGCCATAGACACAGATACGCAGTATTTT. The chain carries TRBV28 and TRBJ2-3; D perhaps matches TRBD2 (6 bases). In germline, CDR1 is MDHEN, CDR2 SYDVKM. This CDR3 region has 16 residues. The ends were cut back, 6 bases at V and 2 bases at J, with 18 bases in the middle.

This clonotype was recorded many times. V gene TRBV6-5 combines with J gene TRBJ1-5, with no clear D. Germline CDR1 MNHEY, CDR2 SVGAGI. The CDR3 is 16 amino acids. V gave up 6 bases and J gave up 4 bases, with 19 bases separating them. As DNA, the CDR3 is TGTGCCAGCAGCCTCGCCCTCGGACGGAAAAATCAGCCCCAGCATTTT. Protein: CASSLALGRKNQPQHF.

The gene calls are TRBV29-1 and TRBJ1-1; 10 bases are shared with TRBD1. Germline V gives CDR1 SQVTM, CDR2 ANQGSEA. CDR3 length: 13 residues. After removal of 7 bases from V and 4 bases from J, the junction contained 6 bases not matched to a gene. CDR3 nucleotides: TGCAGCGCCGACAGGGGGCGCGGCACTGAAGCTTTCTTT. Translation gives CSADRGRGTEAFF.

With respect to this clonotype: A much larger clone differs from this one at a single base, so this may be a read error. This chain's CDR3 is CASSLDGSIQSF. DNA of the CDR3: TGTGCCAGCAGCTTAGATGGTAGCATACAGTCCTTC. The gene calls are TRBV7-8 and TRBJ2-1; no definite D call. Germline V lookup: CDR1 SGHVS, CDR2 FQNEAQ. The CDR3 consists of 12 residues.

This clonotype came up many times. A read error may account for a junction end that differs from germline. The V gene is TRBV29-1, the J gene TRBJ1-1, with 7 bases aligning to TRBD1. Germline CDR1 SQVTM, CDR2 ANQGSEA. The CDR3 is made up of 9 amino acids. The CDR3 loop reads CSVDSGTEF. The CDR3 region has the DNA TGCAGCGTTGATTCCGGGACAGAGTTT.

This clonotype appeared many times. V gene TRBV29-1 combines with J gene TRBJ2-7; 8 bases agree with TRBD1. This CDR3 is 14 amino acids long. Germline CDR1 reads SQVTM; CDR2 reads ANQGSEA. Losses at the gene ends were 5 bases for V and 5 bases for J; bases not matched to a gene: 11. CDR3 sequence: CSVTLGRGHHEQYF. The CDR3 DNA follows: TGCAGCGTTACCCTGGGCAGGGGGCATCACGAGCAGTACTTC.

The chain uses TRBV7-2 and TRBJ1-3, with 8 bases lining up with TRBD1. The CDR3 length is 17 residues. The germline gives CDR1 SGHTA, CDR2 FQGNSA. V trimming: 1 base; J trimming: 4 bases; junction bases outside the gene matches: 9. CDR3 amino acids: CASSLEMGGTGGNTIYF. The CDR3 DNA reads as TGTGCCAGCAGCTTAGAGATGGGAGGGACAGGCGGAAACACCATATATTTT.

This clonotype was found a few times. V usage is TRBV18 and J usage is TRBJ1-1; D is perhaps TRBD1 (5 bases). This CDR3 is built from 14 residues. The V end lost 4 bases, the J end lost 4 bases, and 13 bases lay between the germline ends. Per germline, CDR1 KGHSH and CDR2 LQKENI. CDR3 sequence: CASSLSGAITEAFF. The CDR3 DNA follows: TGTGCCAGCTCACTCTCCGGGGCGATCACTGAAGCTTTCTTT.

This clonotype was seen ten or more times. The J gene is TRBJ2-1, the V gene TRBV29-1; D might be TRBD2 (5 bases). From germline, CDR1 is SQVTM and CDR2 ANQGSEA. The CDR3 runs to 11 residues. V shed 7 bases and J shed 3 bases, with 7 bases lying between them. The CDR3 nucleotides are TGCAGCGGGAGGAGCTACAATGAGCAGTTCTTC. Protein product: CSGRSYNEQFF.

There are many counts of this clonotype. The V call is TRBV5-1, the J call TRBJ2-7; 7 bases are shared with TRBD2. V lost 5 bases to trimming and J lost 0 bases; unmatched junction nucleotides: 8. Germline V lookup: CDR1 SGHRS, CDR2 YFSETQ. The CDR3 loop spans 15 amino acids. In nucleotides, the CDR3 is TGCGCCAGCAGAAGTTCTCGGGGGGACTCCTACGAGCAGTACTTC. This codes for CASRSSRGDSYEQYF. The full variable domain, completed using reference TRBV5-1 and TRBJ2-7, is KAGVTQTPRYLIKTRGQQVTLSCSPISGHRSVSWYQQTPGQGLQFLFEYFSETQRNKGNFPGRFSGRQFSNSRSEMNVSTLELGDSALYLCASRSSRGDSYEQYFGPGTRLTVT.

This clonotype was found many times. The chain couples TRBV5-1 to TRBJ2-1; TRBD2 matches at 8 bases. This CDR3 region has 17 residues. Trimming at V came to 1 base and at J to 8 bases, leaving 14 bases not matched to a gene. Germline V CDR1 and CDR2: SGHRS, YFSETQ. CDR3 nucleotide sequence: TGCGCCAGCAGCTTGAGGAATGAAAGAGGGCGGGAGGATGAGCAGTTCTTC. Protein product: CASSLRNERGREDEQFF. Variable domain in full (rest from reference TRBV5-1 and TRBJ2-1): KAGVTQTPRYLIKTRGQQVTLSCSPISGHRSVSWYQQTPGQGLQFLFEYFSETQRNKGNFPGRFSGRQFSNSRSEMNVSTLELGDSALYLCASSLRNERGREDEQFFGPGTRLTVL.

By sample share, this clonotype is medium-sized. CDR3 DNA sequence: TGCAGTGCAACCGGACTAGCGGGAGGAGTAGCCAATGAGCAGTTCTTC. This translates into CSATGLAGGVANEQFF. The gene calls are TRBV20-1 and TRBJ2-1; 14 nucleotides line up with TRBD2. The V gene end was trimmed by 6 bases and the J gene end by 6 bases; junction bases not matched to a gene: 10. CDR1 DFQATT and CDR2 SNEGSKA come from the germline V gene (reference sequence). This CDR3 has 16 amino acids.

With respect to this clonotype: A much larger clone lies a single base off, so this may be a read error. This chain links TRBV11-2 with TRBJ2-7; D unresolved. Germline V gene data show CDR1 as SGHAT and CDR2 as FQNNGV. The CDR3 spans 12 residues. The chain's CDR3 is CASSPDFYELYF. CDR3 nucleotides: TGTGCCAGCAGCCCCGACTTCTACGAGCTGTACTTC.

By sample share, this clonotype is large. V usage is TRBV20-1 and J usage is TRBJ2-7; 10 bases align to TRBD2. Germline V CDR1 and CDR2: DFQATT, SNEGSKA (reference sequence). With V trimmed by 0 bases and J by 0 bases, 8 bases remained unmatched. This CDR3 region has 17 residues. For the CDR3, the DNA is TGCAGTGCTAGAGATCACCTCGTAGCGGGAGGCTCCTACGAGCAGTACTTC. Translated: CSARDHLVAGGSYEQYF.

This clonotype was recorded at least ten times. The chain recombines TRBV29-1 with TRBJ2-1; 14 bases map to TRBD2. The CDR3 length is 13 residues. CDR1 and CDR2 (germline): SQVTM, ANQGSEA. Trimming removed 7 bases from V and 7 bases from J; junction bases left unmatched: 3. The CDR3 spells CSGGTSGRNEQFF. The CDR3 DNA sequence: TGCAGCGGCGGGACTAGCGGGAGAAATGAGCAGTTCTTC.

In its sample, this clonotype was seen once. The V gene is TRBV7-9, the J gene TRBJ2-6; tentative D call: TRBD1 (6 bases). Germline-derived CDR1 and CDR2 are SEHNR and FQNEAQ (reference sequence). The CDR3 runs 12 residues. CDR3 in amino acids: CATSITGQALTF. CDR3 coding DNA: TGTGCTACCAGCATAACAGGGCAGGCCCTGACTTTC.

This clonotype was detected ten times or more. The chain recombines TRBV5-4 with TRBJ2-2; D is perhaps TRBD2 (5 bases). Trimming took off 0 bases at V and 6 bases at J, with 15 bases between the two ends. This CDR3 comprises 16 residues. CDR1 is SGHNT and CDR2 is YYREEE in the germline V gene (reference sequence). CDR3 coding DNA: TGTGCCAGCAGCTTGGCCCGGATAGCGTCGGCCGGGGAGCTGTTTTTT. This translates into CASSLARIASAGELFF.

In regard to this clonotype: This may stem from a read error, because a much larger clone lies one nucleotide away. V is TRBV7-8 and J is TRBJ1-4; D remains ambiguous. CDR1 is SGHVS, CDR2 FQNEAQ, per germline. Trimming pared 1 base from V and 14 bases from J, leaving 8 bases between. This CDR3 has 11 amino acids. The DNA for the CDR3 is TGTGCCAGCAGCTTAGGCAGGAACCTGTTTTTT. Protein product: CASSLGRNLFF.

The chain recombines TRBV6-5 with TRBJ2-1; TRBD1 might be the D (5 bases). The germline gives CDR1 MNHEY, CDR2 SVGAGI. CDR3 length: 18 amino acids. V was clipped by 2 bases and J by 3 bases, with 20 bases between them. DNA of the CDR3: TGTGCCAGCAGTTACGGGTTCTTAGTTAGGGGCTTCTACAATGAGCAGTTCTTC. Protein sequence: CASSYGFLVRGFYNEQFF.

This clonotype was counted many times. The V gene is TRBV9, the J gene TRBJ2-1; TRBD2 agrees at 8 bases. CDR1 is SGDLS, CDR2 YYNGEE, per germline. This CDR3 comprises 14 residues. The junction had 6 bases not matched to a gene; V was cut back by 3 bases and J by 7 bases. The CDR3 region has the DNA TGTGCCAGCAGCGGAGCGGGAGTGAGGAATGAGCAGTTCTTC. It yields the protein CASSGAGVRNEQFF.

This clonotype was seen ten or more times. The chain links TRBV4-1 to TRBJ1-3; 7 bases are shared with TRBD1. Germline-derived CDR1 and CDR2 are MGHRA and YSYEKL. Trimming removed 0 bases from V and 4 bases from J; junction bases left unmatched: 6. The CDR3 totals 16 residues. Here the CDR3 reads CASSQDQTGSGNTIYF. The DNA for the CDR3 is TGCGCCAGCAGCCAAGATCAGACAGGGTCGGGAAACACCATATATTTT.